These 23 T cell receptor beta chains were all obtained from the same sample, sequenced in a study of T cell clonality in common variable immunodeficiency. Measured with immunoSEQ multiplex PCR; TCRdb has only the in-frame clones, and not every one. The sample shows tens of thousands of clones, no singletons; the ten largest hold approximately 1.4%. The specimen was peripheral blood mononuclear cells. The receptors were gathered from a person aged 18-70 years in good health.

This clone was recorded at least ten times. The sequence runs out 3 residues before the end of the CDR3; the remainder is reconstructed from the germline J gene. V usage is TRBV28 and J usage is TRBJ1-2, with D tentatively TRBD1 (6 bases). Germline CDR1 and CDR2: MDHEN and SYDVKM. CDR3 length equals 15 residues. The V end was cut by 2 bases, the J end by 4 bases, with 14 bases between. CDR3: CASSLPGTTTYGYTF. The sequenced CDR3 bases are TGTGCCAGCAGTTTACCCGGGACAACCACCTATGGC.

This clone was seen at least ten times. From the germline J gene comes the end of the CDR3, since the read stops 3 residues before it. The chain carries TRBV30 and TRBJ2-2; TRBD1 matches 8 bases. The CDR3 is made up of 15 amino acids. Germline CDR1 and CDR2: GTSNPN and SVGIG (reference sequence). V gave up 3 bases and J gave up 5 bases; unmatched junction bases: 8. CDR3 region: CAWSGLQGETGELFF. The CDR3 DNA, read in part, is TGTGCCTGGAGCGGGCTACAGGGGGAAACCGGGGAG.

This clone was seen many times. Sequencing ends 3 residues short of the CDR3 end; the germline J gene provides the rest. The rearrangement uses TRBV5-1 and TRBJ2-5; weak D call: TRBD2 (6 bases). Germline V gene data show CDR1 as SGHRS and CDR2 as YFSETQ. This CDR3 region has 16 residues. The V gene lost 4 bases and the J gene lost 4 bases, with 20 bases spanning the gap. The sequenced CDR3 bases are TGCGCCAGCAGCCTGTCAGGAGGGTCTGTTCGAGAGACC. Its translation is CASSLSGGSVRET. The whole CDR3 sequence is CASSLSGGSVRETQYF. The full variable domain, in which reference TRBV5-1 and TRBJ2-5 provide the parts outside the CDR3, is KAGVTQTPRYLIKTRGQQVTLSCSPISGHRSVSWYQQTPGQGLQFLFEYFSETQRNKGNFPGRFSGRQFSNSRSEMNVSTLELGDSALYLCASSLSGGSVRETQYFGPGTRLLVL.

This clone was seen many times. The read falls 3 residues short of the CDR3 end, and the missing part is taken from the germline J gene. The V and J genes are TRBV20-1 and TRBJ2-7, with 7 positions matching TRBD2. This CDR3 region has 14 residues. Per germline, CDR1 DFQATT and CDR2 SNEGSKA (reference sequence). J lost 4 bases, V lost 6 bases, and 12 bases had no gene match. CDR3 bases read: TGCAGTGCAAGGGAGGGGTCCTCCATTTACGAG. Translation: CSAREGSSIYE. The whole CDR3 sequence is CSAREGSSIYEQYF.

The sample holds many counts of this clone. The CDR3 extends 3 residues past the end of the read, so its final part is completed from the germline J gene. The genes are TRBV5-4 and TRBJ2-2; 8 bases align to TRBD1. The CDR3 is 16 amino acids. With 4 bases clipped from V and 6 bases from J, the junction kept 11 bases outside the gene matches. Germline loops: CDR1 SGHNT, CDR2 YYREEE (reference sequence). The sequenced CDR3 bases are TGTGCCAGCAGCACCGACAGGGGCGGCGTCGCCGGGGAG. Residues: CASSTDRGGVAGE. The whole CDR3 protein reads CASSTDRGGVAGELFF.

There are many counts of this clone. The read comes to an end 3 residues before the CDR3 does, leaving the germline J gene to fill in the end. The rearrangement joins TRBV30 to TRBJ1-4, with 10 bases that match TRBD1. CDR1 and CDR2 from the germline V gene are GTSNPN and SVGIG (reference sequence). This CDR3 has 13 residues. CDR3 residues: CAWSGQGVAKLFF. The sequenced CDR3 bases are TGTGCCTGGAGCGGACAGGGGGTCGCGAAA.

This clone was detected ten times or more. The read stops 3 residues short of the end of the CDR3; the missing end is completed from the germline J gene. V gene TRBV5-1 combines with J gene TRBJ2-1, with D possibly matching TRBD2 (7 bases). Germline V gene lookup returns CDR1 SGHRS and CDR2 YFSETQ. This CDR3 spans 14 amino acids. V lost 7 bases and J 7 bases, leaving 18 bases between the germline ends. CDR3 sequence: CASSRGGVGNEQFF. Partial CDR3 DNA: TGCGCCAGCTCTAGAGGGGGGGTTGGGAATGAG.

With respect to this clone: The read stops 3 residues short of the end of the CDR3; the missing end is completed from the germline J gene. V usage is TRBV5-1 and J usage is TRBJ2-3; D is possibly TRBD2 (6 bases). The CDR3 is made up of 15 amino acids. Germline CDR1 is SGHRS and CDR2 is YFSETQ. The CDR3 bases that were read are TGCGCCAGCAGCTTGGTCGGGGGATTCGCCGAGACG. It encodes CASSLVGGFAET. The whole CDR3 sequence reads CASSLVGGFAETQYF.

This clone was seen ten or more times. The read stops 3 residues short of the end of the CDR3; the missing end is completed from the germline J gene. The chain combines TRBV2 with TRBJ2-1; D unresolved. This CDR3 is 13 amino acids long. Per the germline V gene, CDR1 is SNHLY and CDR2 is FYNNEI. Trimming left V 0 bases short and J 4 bases short, with 4 bases between. The CDR3: CASSEALYNEQFF. CDR3 DNA (partial): TGTGCCAGCAGTGAAGCACTGTACAATGAG.

This clone was observed at least ten times. The CDR3 extends 3 residues past the end of the read, so its final part is completed from the germline J gene. The chain uses TRBV19 and TRBJ1-3, with unresolved D. V lost 3 bases and J lost 0, with 6 bases in between. This CDR3 spans 14 amino acids. Germline-derived CDR1 and CDR2 are LNHDA and SQIVND (reference sequence). The CDR3 loop is CASSIEPSGNTIYF. Incomplete CDR3 DNA: TGTGCCAGTAGTATCGAGCCCTCTGGAAACACC.

This clone came up many times. The sequenced fragment ends 3 residues before the CDR3 boundary, so the rest is inferred from the germline J gene. V and J are TRBV5-5 and TRBJ2-1; 12 nucleotides line up with TRBD2. The CDR3 sequence is 14 residues long. J gave up 8 bases and V 4 bases, and 4 bases lay outside the gene matches. CDR1 is SGHKS, CDR2 YYEKEE, per germline (reference sequence). CDR3 DNA (partial): TGTGCCAGCAGCCGACTAGCGGGAGTCGATGAG. This encodes CASSRLAGVDE. Given in full, the CDR3 is CASSRLAGVDEQFF.

This clone was seen repeatedly, ten times or more. The CDR3 extends 3 residues past the end of the read, so its final part is completed from the germline J gene. V usage is TRBV28 and J usage is TRBJ2-7, with TRBD1 matching 10 bases. V shed 5 bases and J 4 bases; nucleotides not matched to a gene: 5. CDR3 length equals 14 residues. The germline V gene has CDR1 MDHEN and CDR2 SYDVKM. CDR3 DNA, as far as it was read: TGTGCCAGCAGTCCCGGGGACAGGGGATACGAG. Its protein product is CASSPGDRGYE. The entire CDR3 sequence reads CASSPGDRGYEQYF.

This clone was detected only a few times. CDR3 protein: CASRSGADDEYTF. CDR3 DNA, as far as it was read: TGTGCCAGCAGGAGCGGGGCGGACGATGAG. The chain is built from TRBV2 and TRBJ1-2; D is possibly TRBD1 (5 bases). The read ends 3 residues before the CDR3 terminus; that terminus is restored from the germline J gene. Germline V gene lookup returns CDR1 SNHLY and CDR2 FYNNEI. This CDR3 is 13 amino acids long.

The CDR3 protein is CASSSLEGETQYF. Incomplete CDR3 DNA: TGTGCCAGCAGCTCCTTAGAGGGGGAGACC. V gene TRBV5-5 combines with J gene TRBJ2-5; the D gene could be TRBD1 or TRBD2 (5 bases each). The CDR3 end is not reached by the read, which stops 3 residues before it; the germline J gene fills it in. This CDR3 has 13 residues. V lost 3 bases and J 5 bases, leaving 11 bases between the germline ends. Germline lookup yields CDR1 SGHKS and CDR2 YYEKEE (reference sequence).

This clone has a count of ten or more. The read gets to within 3 residues of the CDR3 end, and the germline J gene fills in the rest. The V and J genes are TRBV28 and TRBJ2-7, with 15 nucleotides matching TRBD2. The CDR3 sequence is 19 residues long. Per the germline V gene, CDR1 is MDHEN and CDR2 is SYDVKM. The V segment lost 3 bases and the J segment 2 bases; nucleotides outside the gene matches: 11. Partial CDR3 DNA: TGTGCCAGCAGTTTTGCCGGACTAGCGGGAGGGAATTCGGCCTACGAG. Its protein product is CASSFAGLAGGNSAYE. The whole CDR3 region reads CASSFAGLAGGNSAYEQYF.

This clone has ten or more counts. The read falls 3 residues short of the CDR3 end, and the missing part is taken from the germline J gene. The chain links TRBV28 to TRBJ2-1, with D hard to call. Per germline, CDR1 MDHEN and CDR2 SYDVKM. V lost 6 bases, J lost 6 bases, and 9 bases lay in between. This CDR3 comprises 12 residues. The CDR3 DNA, read in part, is TGTGCCAGCAGCGCCTCGGGCAATGAG. Protein sequence: CASSASGNE. In full, the CDR3 is CASSASGNEQFF.

The table lists this clone with many counts. The read terminates 3 residues ahead of where the CDR3 ends, so the germline J gene completes it. This sequence joins TRBV4-2 and TRBJ2-5; no definite D call. Germline loops: CDR1 LGHNA, CDR2 YNFKEQ. V dropped 0 bases and J dropped 1 base, with 9 bases sitting between them. The CDR3 extends over 15 amino acids. CDR3 DNA, as far as it was read: TGTGCCAGCAGCCAAGAGGCTAGGCCCCAAGAGACC. Its protein product is CASSQEARPQET. The entire CDR3 is CASSQEARPQETQYF.

This clone came up a few times. From the germline J gene comes the end of the CDR3, since the read stops 3 residues before it. The rearrangement joins TRBV20-1 to TRBJ2-7; TRBD2 agrees at 13 bases. Germline CDR1 reads DFQATT; CDR2 reads SNEGSKA (reference sequence). V lost 6 bases and J lost 0; bases outside the gene matches: 11. The CDR3 loop spans 17 amino acids. CDR3 protein: CSALGHGTSGDSYEQYF. The sequenced CDR3 bases are TGCAGTGCACTGGGACATGGGACTAGCGGGGACTCCTACGAG.

This clone was counted many times. The DNA ends 3 residues before the CDR3 does, and the rest of the CDR3 is filled in from the germline J gene. This sequence joins TRBV6-2 or TRBV6-3 and TRBJ1-1, with D maybe TRBD1 (5 bases). Trimming took off 7 bases at V and 0 bases at J, with 12 bases between the two ends. The CDR3 totals 14 residues. Germline CDR1 MNHEY, CDR2 SVGEGT. The chain's CDR3 is CASNRQKMNTEAFF. The part of the CDR3 DNA that was read is TGTGCCAGCAACCGACAGAAAATGAACACTGAA.

This clone was found many times. Read data end 3 residues before the CDR3 end; the end is taken from the germline J gene. The chain employs TRBV4-2 and TRBJ2-6, with 8 nucleotides matching TRBD1. CDR1 and CDR2 (germline): LGHNA, YNFKEQ. This CDR3 region has 19 residues. J lost 0 bases, V lost 3 bases, and 10 bases had no gene match. The sequenced part of the CDR3 DNA is TGTGCCAGCAGCCACCCGCGGGACAGGATGAACTCTGGGGCCAACGTC. Residues: CASSHPRDRMNSGANV. The full-length CDR3 reads as CASSHPRDRMNSGANVLTF.

This clone appeared many times. The sequence runs out 3 residues before the end of the CDR3; the remainder is reconstructed from the germline J gene. The J gene is TRBJ2-3, the V gene TRBV19, with a tentative D call TRBD2 (6 bases). V shed 4 bases and J shed 0 bases, with 17 bases lying between them. This CDR3 is 17 amino acids long. Germline V gene data show CDR1 as LNHDA and CDR2 as SQIVND (reference sequence). The DNA read from the CDR3 is TGTGCCAGTAGTAAGACTAGTGTCCCGGTAAGCACAGATACG. Translation: CASSKTSVPVSTDT. Given in full, the CDR3 is CASSKTSVPVSTDTQYF.

In this sample, this clone turned up many times. Sequencing ends 3 residues short of the CDR3 end; the germline J gene provides the rest. This chain joins TRBV7-3 and TRBJ2-4, with D perhaps matching TRBD2 (6 bases). This CDR3 spans 12 amino acids. Germline CDR1 is SGHTA and CDR2 is FQGTGA. The part of the CDR3 DNA that was read is TGTGCCAGCAGCTCGGAGGGCCGGCTT. Translation: CASSSEGRL. The entire CDR3 protein reads CASSSEGRLQYF.

The table lists this clone with many counts. Read data end 3 residues before the CDR3 end; the end is taken from the germline J gene. The chain joins TRBV5-1 to TRBJ2-2; 9 bases line up with TRBD1. This CDR3 has 16 amino acids. J was trimmed by 4 bases and V by 4 bases; bases with no gene match: 8. Germline V lookup: CDR1 SGHRS, CDR2 YFSETQ. CDR3 sequence reads: CASSAGTGSRTGELFF. The part of the CDR3 DNA that was read is TGCGCCAGCAGCGCCGGGACAGGGTCGCGCACCGGGGAG.